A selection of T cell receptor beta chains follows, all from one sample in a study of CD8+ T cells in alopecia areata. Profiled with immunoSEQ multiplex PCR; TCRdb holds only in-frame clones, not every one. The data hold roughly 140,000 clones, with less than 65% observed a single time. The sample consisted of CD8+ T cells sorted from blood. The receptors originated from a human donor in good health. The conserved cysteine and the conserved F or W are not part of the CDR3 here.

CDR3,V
ASSPTGTPNYEQY,TRBV9
AVTRQGASDTEAF,TRBV4-2
ASSFGEQPQH,TRBV19
AWSPWQGRGYT,TRBV30
ASSFDRSAWEQY,TRBV5-6
ASSRGVAGDTQY,TRBV2
ASSQVRGTGELF,TRBV4-1
ASSGLTPEQY,TRBV25-1
ASSRRENGYNEQF,TRBV9
ASRGWGNTEAF,TRBV27
ASIGTGGNYGYT,TRBV6-5
ASSYGHFSEAF,TRBV27
ASRGRIPGELF,TRBV9
ASSLITGELF,TRBV7-9
ASSPGVARKETQY,TRBV11-3
ASSLGQGRRNEQF,TRBV14
ASTPGLGQETQY,TRBV2
ASSLDGQYGYT,TRBV11-2
ASSLSRTGLPEQF,TRBV11-1
ASSLGIYEQY,TRBV5-6
ASSTGTGGYTGELF,TRBV27
SVEEAGIGNEQF,TRBV29-1
ASSLEPTNTGELF,TRBV5-6
ASSVTLDGMAREQY,TRBV13
ASSYGPPSTDTQY,TRBV6-5
ASLHDTGELF,TRBV5-1
ASRSDSSYEQY,TRBV5-1
ASSLALGPWGYGYT,TRBV7-8
ASSTFQGGIPYNEQF,TRBV27
SVTDGTLSEAF,TRBV29-1
ASSQERASPQPQH,TRBV4-1
ASGMGRAFYEQY,TRBV6-5
AWSPGQGKQPQH,TRBV30
ASSSGTGDTGELF,TRBV28
ASSLGGSSWSTDTQY,TRBV28
ASRTDGAGELF,TRBV5-4
ASSSSTSGNTDTQY,TRBV7-8
ASSFAPPTDTQY,TRBV7-8
ASSHTSGRSTGELF,TRBV4-1
ASSSTGGYEQY,TRBV7-6
SVEASIGYYNEQF,TRBV29-1
ASRLRDGSSYEQY,TRBV19
ASSGRTSRETQY,TRBV11-2
SEVRETTEAF,TRBV29-1
ASSGGTHNEQF,TRBV9
ASSPGLAGGGQETQY,TRBV27
ASSSWETQY,TRBV6-6
ASWTGAGGDEQY,TRBV7-9
ASSDVGVNEQF,TRBV9
SVQLNTEAF,TRBV29-1
ASSVGQNYEQY,TRBV13
ASREAAGGYNEQF,TRBV27
ASSSGQRNTEAF,TRBV7-9